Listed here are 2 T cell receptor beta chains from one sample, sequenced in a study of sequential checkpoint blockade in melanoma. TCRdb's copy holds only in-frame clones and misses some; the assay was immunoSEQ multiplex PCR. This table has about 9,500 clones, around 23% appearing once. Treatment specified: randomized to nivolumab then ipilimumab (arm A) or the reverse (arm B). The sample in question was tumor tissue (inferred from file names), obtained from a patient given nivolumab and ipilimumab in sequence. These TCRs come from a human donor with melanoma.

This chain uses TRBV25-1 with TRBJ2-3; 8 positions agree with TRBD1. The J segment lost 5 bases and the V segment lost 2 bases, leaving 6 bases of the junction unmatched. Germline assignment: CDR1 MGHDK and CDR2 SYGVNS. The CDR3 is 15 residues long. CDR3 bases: TGTGCCAGCAGTGAAATGTCAGGGGGCTTAGATACGCAGTATTTT. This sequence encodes CASSEMSGGLDTQYF.

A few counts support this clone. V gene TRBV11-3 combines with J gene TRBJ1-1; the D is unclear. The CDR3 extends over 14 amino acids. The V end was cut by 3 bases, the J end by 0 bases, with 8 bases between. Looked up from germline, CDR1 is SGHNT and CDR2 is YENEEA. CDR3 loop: CASSFDDMNTEAFF. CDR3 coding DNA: TGTGCCAGCAGCTTCGACGACATGAACACTGAAGCTTTCTTT. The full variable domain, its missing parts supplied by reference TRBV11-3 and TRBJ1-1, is EAGVVQSPRYKIIEKKQPVAFWCNPISGHNTLYWYLQNLGQGPELLIRYENEEAVDDSQLPKDRFSAERLKGVDSTLKIQPAELGDSAVYLCASSFDDMNTEAFFGQGTRLTVV.